Below are 21 T cell receptor beta chains sequenced from a single sample in a study of vaccination and CD4 T cells after COVID-19. Stated treatment: approximately 10-day PBMC culture with coronavirus spike peptide pools or control peptides (ViraFEST assay). Antigen specificity for these receptors is unknown. Sequencing of DNA taken from cultured CD4+ T cells relied on the Oncomine TCR Beta short-read assay. TCRdb reanalysed the PCR reads using MiXCR and keeps one entry per CDR3 protein. The data hold under 9,000 distinct CDR3 sequences, with about three quarters observed a single time. The sample was CD4+ T cells from blood, cultured in vitro. The receptors come from a human donor who had recovered from COVID-19.

This clonotype has just one count. The chain is built from TRBV28 and TRBJ1-4; D is ambiguous. Germline assignment: CDR1 MDHEN and CDR2 SYDVKM. CDR3 length: 13 residues. V lost 4 bases to trimming and J lost 8 bases, with 11 bases between them. The DNA for the CDR3 is TGTGCCAGCAGTTCCCAACTGGGGGAAAAACTGTTTTTT. It yields the protein CASSSQLGEKLFF.

The chain couples TRBV10-3 to TRBJ2-5; possibly TRBD2 for D (5 bases). CDR3 length: 13 amino acids. The V end was cut by 10 bases, the J end by 5 bases, with 17 bases between. The germline V gene has CDR1 ENHRY and CDR2 SYGVKD. The CDR3 DNA reads as TGTGCCACCCGGGGTAGAGATGAGGAGACCCAGTACTTC. Encoded protein: CATRGRDEETQYF.

The genes are TRBV14 and TRBJ1-2; weak D call: TRBD1 (5 bases). CDR3 length: 17 amino acids. V was shortened by 1 base and J by 5 bases, with 20 bases between the two germline ends. The germline V gene encodes CDR1 SGHDN and CDR2 FVKESK. The CDR3: CASSQVTVIPGGYGYTF. The CDR3, as DNA: TGTGCCAGCAGCCAAGTTACGGTAATCCCGGGGGGATATGGCTACACCTTC.

This sequence joins TRBV7-3 and TRBJ2-2, with D uncertain. CDR3 length equals 13 residues. Germline V gene lookup returns CDR1 SGHTA and CDR2 FQGTGA. The V gene lost 0 bases and the J gene lost 6 bases, with 5 bases spanning the gap. As DNA, the CDR3 is TGTGCCAGCAGCTTAACCTTAGCCGGGGAGCTGTTTTTT. As protein: CASSLTLAGELFF.

This clonotype has only a few counts. The rearrangement links TRBV27 to TRBJ1-1; TRBD1 is a possible D gene (5 bases). The CDR3 is made up of 15 amino acids. Trimming cost V 4 bases and J 1 base, with 13 bases left between them. Germline-derived CDR1 and CDR2 are MNHEY and SMNVEV (reference sequence). In nucleotides, the CDR3 is TGTGCCAGCAGTTCCCTCAGGGCTAGGAACACTGAAGCTTTCTTT. As protein: CASSSLRARNTEAFF.

The chain uses TRBV7-9 and TRBJ1-1; D not resolved. The CDR3 runs 14 residues. The V end was cut by 5 bases, the J end by 0 bases, with 10 bases between. Germline-derived CDR1 and CDR2 are SEHNR and FQNEAQ (reference sequence). The CDR3, as DNA: TGTGCCAGCAGCCTCCGGTTGTTGAACACTGAAGCTTTCTTT. This gives the protein CASSLRLLNTEAFF.

The chain has TRBV10-3 and TRBJ2-5, with D unresolved. Germline V gene sequence: CDR1 ENHRY, CDR2 SYGVKD. V dropped 3 bases and J dropped 0 bases, with 8 bases sitting between them. CDR3 length: 14 residues. The CDR3 here is CAISDRLDQETQYF. DNA for the CDR3: TGTGCCATCAGTGACAGGCTAGACCAAGAGACCCAGTACTTC.

This chain joins TRBV6-5 and TRBJ2-3, with 13 bases matching TRBD2. This CDR3 spans 15 amino acids. J was trimmed by 4 bases and V by 2 bases; bases with no gene match: 0. Germline lookup yields CDR1 MNHEY and CDR2 SVGAGI. CDR3 DNA sequence: TGTGCCAGCAGTTACGGACTAGCGGGGGCAGATACGCAGTATTTT. Translation: CASSYGLAGADTQYF.

This clonotype showed up just once. The chain is built from TRBV2 and TRBJ1-1; the D gene is possibly TRBD1 (5 bases). This CDR3 comprises 16 residues. Deletions cut 9 bases from V and 1 base from J, with 21 bases between. Germline V CDR1 and CDR2: SNHLY, FYNNEI. CDR3: CASRGGYGGENTEAFF. In DNA form, the CDR3 reads TGTGCCAGTAGGGGAGGATACGGAGGAGAGAACACTGAAGCTTTCTTT.

This clonotype appeared a few times. The CDR3 sequence: CSAEKEGGTGYTF. CDR3 in DNA: TGCAGTGCCGAGAAGGAAGGGGGAACTGGCTACACCTTC. The V call is TRBV20-1, the J call TRBJ1-2; possible D gene TRBD1, 6 bases. CDR3 length equals 13 residues. The germline V gene encodes CDR1 DFQATT and CDR2 SNEGSKA (reference sequence). V was trimmed by 6 bases and J by 7 bases, leaving 18 bases between them.

The sample holds a few counts of this clonotype. This chain joins TRBV7-2 and TRBJ1-1; tentatively, D is TRBD1 (6 bases). Germline lookup yields CDR1 SGHTA and CDR2 FQGNSA. The CDR3 extends over 14 amino acids. V gave up 3 bases and J gave up 6 bases, with 14 bases separating them. Written as DNA, the CDR3 is TGTGCCAGCAGCTTGGGAGGGGGATTCGCTGAAGCTTTCTTT. Translated: CASSLGGGFAEAFF.

The chain has TRBV20-1 and TRBJ2-7; the D gene could be TRBD1 or TRBD2 (5 bases each). V was pared by 4 bases and J by 6 bases, with 16 bases between. The CDR3 consists of 13 residues. Germline CDR1 is DFQATT and CDR2 is SNEGSKA (reference sequence). The CDR3 protein is CSANPNGGSEQYF. The CDR3 region has the DNA TGCAGTGCTAATCCCAATGGGGGATCCGAGCAGTACTTC.

Only a few counts were recorded for this clonotype. This chain uses TRBV24-1 with TRBJ1-2, with TRBD1 matching over 7 bases. The length of the CDR3 is 14 residues. Germline loops: CDR1 KGHDR, CDR2 SFDVKD. J gave up 7 bases and V 6 bases, and 10 bases lay outside the gene matches. CDR3 sequence (DNA): TGTGCCACCAGTCAGACAGGGCTCTTCGGTGGCTACACCTTC. It codes for CATSQTGLFGGYTF.

This clonotype has more than one count but fewer than ten. The chain carries TRBV2 and TRBJ2-5; D assignment may be TRBD1 or TRBD2 (6 bases each). This CDR3 region has 17 residues. V was trimmed by 5 bases and J by 5 bases, leaving 24 bases between them. Germline V gives CDR1 SNHLY, CDR2 FYNNEI. The CDR3 DNA is TGTGCCAGCAGTAAAGAGGGGGGCCCGGGGTATTCGGAGACCCAGTACTTC. Its translation is CASSKEGGPGYSETQYF.

This clonotype was observed once. The chain links TRBV21-1 to TRBJ2-7; the table's D gene call, TRBD2, was not cross checked with the DNA. TRBV21-1 is an annotated pseudogene. CDR3 length: 14 amino acids. CDR3 in amino acids: CASSTRESFYEQYF. CDR3 bases: TGTGCCAGCAGCACGCGGGAGAGCTTCTACGAGCAGTACTTC.

This sequence joins TRBV29-1 and TRBJ2-7; 7 bases agree with TRBD1. This CDR3 spans 14 amino acids. The germline V gene has CDR1 SQVTM and CDR2 ANQGSEA. The trim removed 6 bases at V and 2 bases at J, leaving 10 bases unmatched. CDR3 in amino acids: CSVNTGTETYEQYF. The CDR3 DNA reads TGCAGCGTGAACACCGGGACAGAGACCTACGAGCAGTACTTC.

This chain joins TRBV14 and TRBJ2-1, with 11 positions matching TRBD2. Germline V CDR1 and CDR2: SGHDN, FVKESK. With V trimmed by 1 base and J by 9 bases, 5 bases remained unmatched. This CDR3 has 15 residues. In DNA form, the CDR3 reads TGTGCCAGCAGCCAAGGTACTAGCGGGAGAATTGAGCAGTTCTTC. As protein: CASSQGTSGRIEQFF.

J is TRBJ2-7 and V is TRBV7-2, with a weak D call TRBD2 (5 bases). Per germline, CDR1 SGHTA and CDR2 FQGNSA. Trimming cost V 4 bases and J 11 bases, with 15 bases left between them. This CDR3 region has 12 residues. CDR3 nucleotides: TGTGCCAGCAGCTCCCCTTCCGGGGAGAAGTACTTC. This codes for CASSSPSGEKYF.

The chain uses TRBV25-1 and TRBJ1-2; TRBD1 matches 8 bases. Trimming took 5 bases from V and 6 from J; bases not matched to a gene: 5. CDR1 and CDR2 from the germline V gene are MGHDK and SYGVNS. The CDR3 is made up of 13 amino acids. The DNA of the CDR3 is TGTGCCAGCAGTCAGGGGGCGCCGAATGGCTACACCTTC. This encodes CASSQGAPNGYTF.

V and J are TRBV27 and TRBJ1-2, with D unclear. Germline V gives CDR1 MNHEY, CDR2 SMNVEV (reference sequence). CDR3 length: 12 residues. The V and J ends lost 5 bases and 8 bases respectively, with 12 bases between them. The chain's CDR3 is CASSGLGRGYTF. The CDR3 bases are TGTGCCAGCAGTGGTTTGGGTCGAGGCTACACCTTC.

The V call is TRBV21-1, the J call TRBJ2-7; TRBD1, the table's D call, lacks a check against the DNA. TRBV21-1 is an annotated pseudogene. This CDR3 contains 18 residues. The CDR3 loop reads CASRDPHPIILADYEQYF. CDR3 coding DNA: TGTGCCAGCAGGGACCCCCACCCCATCATCCTGGCGGACTACGAGCAGTACTTC.